This T cell receptor (beta chain) was sequenced in a study of cytotoxic CD8 clonotypes in ibrutinib-treated CLL. In this sample, this clone turned up once. V shed 6 bases and J 10 bases; nucleotides not matched to a gene: 12. This CDR3 has 15 amino acids. CDR1 is MNHNY and CDR2 is SVGAGI in the germline V gene (reference sequence). Assay: immunoSEQ multiplex PCR; the TCRdb copy retains only in-frame clones and omits some. The sample contains around 200,000 clones, roughly 79% of which appear only once. The chain recombines TRBV6-6 with TRBJ1-6, with 7 bases matching TRBD1. The sequenced sample was PBMCs, obtained after 12 months of ibrutinib treatment. This receptor was obtained from a human donor with chronic lymphocytic leukemia. The CDR3 protein is CASSPTTGVQSPLHF. DNA for the CDR3: TGTGCCAGCAGCCCCACTACAGGGGTGCAGTCACCCCTCCACTTT.